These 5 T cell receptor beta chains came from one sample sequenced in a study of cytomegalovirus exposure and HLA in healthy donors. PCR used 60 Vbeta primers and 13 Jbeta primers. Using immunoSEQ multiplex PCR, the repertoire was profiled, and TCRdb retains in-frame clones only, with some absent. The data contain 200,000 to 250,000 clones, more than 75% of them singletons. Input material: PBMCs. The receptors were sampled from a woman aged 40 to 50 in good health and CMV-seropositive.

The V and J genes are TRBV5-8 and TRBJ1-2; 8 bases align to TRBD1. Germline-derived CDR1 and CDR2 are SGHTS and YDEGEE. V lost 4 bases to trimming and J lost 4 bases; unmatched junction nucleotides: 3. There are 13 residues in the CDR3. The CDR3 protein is CASSRTGSYGYTF. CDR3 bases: TGTGCCAGCAGCCGGACAGGGAGCTATGGCTACACCTTC.

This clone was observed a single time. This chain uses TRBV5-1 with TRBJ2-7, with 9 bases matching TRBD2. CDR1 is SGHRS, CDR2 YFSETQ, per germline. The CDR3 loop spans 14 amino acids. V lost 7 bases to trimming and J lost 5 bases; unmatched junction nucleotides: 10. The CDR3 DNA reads TGCGCCAGCGCTACTAGCGGGCCGAGGAACGAGCAGTACTTC. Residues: CASATSGPRNEQYF.

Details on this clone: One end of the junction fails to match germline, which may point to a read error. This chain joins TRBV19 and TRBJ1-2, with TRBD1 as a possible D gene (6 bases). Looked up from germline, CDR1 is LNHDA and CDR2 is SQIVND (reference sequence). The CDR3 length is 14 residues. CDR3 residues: CVSSTTGFSDGYTF. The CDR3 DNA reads TGTGTCAGTAGCACAACAGGGTTTTCGGATGGCTACACCTTC.

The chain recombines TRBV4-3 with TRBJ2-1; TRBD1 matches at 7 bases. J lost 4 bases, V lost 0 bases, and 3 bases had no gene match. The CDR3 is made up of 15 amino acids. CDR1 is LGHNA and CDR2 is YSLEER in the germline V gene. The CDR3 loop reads CASSQDKGAYNEQFF. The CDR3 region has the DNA TGCGCCAGCAGCCAAGATAAGGGGGCGTACAATGAGCAGTTCTTC.

The CDR3 here is CASSEESNQPQHF. Here the CDR3 DNA reads TGTGCCAGCAGTGAAGAGAGCAATCAGCCCCAGCATTTT. This chain connects TRBV6-4 to TRBJ1-5, with D hard to call. CDR1 MRHNA and CDR2 SNTAGT come from the germline V gene. Trimming took 3 bases from V and 1 from J, leaving 4 bases between them. This CDR3 contains 13 residues.